Detailed here is one T cell receptor (beta chain). Its antigen is as yet unknown. This CDR3 is built from 19 residues. The V gene end was trimmed by 4 bases and the J gene end by 4 bases; junction bases not matched to a gene: 11. Researchers ran the PCR with 60 Vbeta and 13 Jbeta primers. TCRdb keeps only in-frame clones here, not all; method: immunoSEQ multiplex PCR. The sample comprises 150,000 to 200,000 clones, almost 85% of which are singletons, and about 0.25% rests with the top ten. The sample comes from a study of cytomegalovirus exposure and HLA in healthy donors. Study-wide context: Samples from HLA-typed donors yielded about 85 million unique TCRs in an early data release. The study's findings and limits: TCR beta V- and J-gene trimming was later associated with a missense DCLRE1C variant. There were some public TCRs occurring in many donors, but most TCR sequences were rare.

The specimen sequenced was PBMCs. This rearrangement joins TRBV5-3 to TRBJ2-2, with 15 nucleotides matching TRBD2. TRBV5-3 is identified as an open reading frame with a role that is uncertain. The sequence came from a boy aged 10-17 years in good health and CMV-seronegative. The CDR3 sequence: CARSNGLAGGGKGTGELFF. The CDR3 region has the DNA TGTGCCAGAAGCAACGGACTAGCGGGAGGGGGAAAGGGCACCGGGGAGCTGTTTTTT.